This T cell receptor (beta chain) was captured by sequencing in a study of T cell repertoires in cytomegalovirus infection. Turning to this clonotype: Its target is unknown.

The CDR3 is 15 amino acids. CDR1 MNHEY and CDR2 SMNVEV come from the germline V gene (reference sequence). V gave up 5 bases and J gave up 5 bases; unmatched junction bases: 6. TCRdb fed the reads into MiXCR, producing one record per CDR3 protein. The profile shows hundreds of thousands of distinct CDR3 sequences, under 40% of them singletons. The sequence was obtained from a human donor in good health (CMV status not recorded). Some clones in this sample may be carry-over from other donors' samples. Material: cultured CD8+ T cells from PBMCs, obtained from culture after CMV antigen stimulation. The genes are TRBV27 and TRBJ1-6, with 7 bases identical to TRBD1. The CDR3 loop reads CASSRGQVDNSPLHF. The CDR3 DNA reads as TGTGCCAGCAGTAGAGGACAGGTTGATAATTCACCCCTCCACTTT.